This T cell receptor (beta chain) was sequenced in a study of circulating CD8 cells and anti-PD-1 response in melanoma. For the study at large: Nivolumab was given intravenously at 3 mg/kg every 2 weeks. About 55% of the 13 melanoma patients received first-line anti-PD-1 therapy.

Live CD3+CD8+TCRalphabeta+ cells were sorted into four subsets by PD-1 and/or TIGIT. TCR libraries were prepared from roughly 15 ng of total RNA with the QIAseq Immune Repertoire TCR panel. TCRdb re-called the reads through MiXCR, storing one row per CDR3 protein. Of around 530 distinct CDR3 sequences in the sample, approximately 7.9% were seen once. For this clonotype: The antigen is undetermined.

This CDR3 contains 15 residues. CDR1 and CDR2 from the germline V gene are DFQATT and SNEGSKA (reference sequence). Trimming removed 0 bases from V and 9 bases from J; junction bases left unmatched: 7. Broader study findings: Under 7.5% of TRB clonotypes were shared between subsets at M1.

Sequencing used CD8+ T cells from PBMCs, obtained at baseline or after one month of anti-PD-1 therapy (not recorded which). The rearrangement joins TRBV20-1 to TRBJ2-1; TRBD1 matches at 11 bases. The sequence derives from a human donor with melanoma. The CDR3 DNA sequence: TGCAGTGCTAGAGATCCCGGGACAGGGGGAGGTGAGCAGTTCTTC. Translating gives CSARDPGTGGGEQFF.